The entry that follows covers one T cell receptor (beta chain) sequence. No antigen is known for it. This record belongs to a study of T cell responses to AZD1222 COVID-19 vaccine. Generated by immunoSEQ multiplex PCR, the TCRdb table keeps only in-frame clones and is missing some. The sample lists more than 120,000 clones, approximately 91% occurring once. V shed 1 base and J shed 3 bases, with 15 bases lying between them. This CDR3 has 16 amino acids. Germline V gives CDR1 LGHNA, CDR2 YNFKEQ. Notes on the study in general: Clonal diversity was possibly underestimated, and the donors were mostly white British, with more females. At study baseline, merely more than 5 AZD1222 recipients were seropositive. Every sample of the repertoires postdated the peak T cell response. The span of vaccine-associated CD4 TCRs extended across spike, with dominance at 160-218 and 743-854.

This material consisted of peripheral blood, taken 28 days after the second dose of the MenACWY control vaccine. The gene calls are TRBV4-2 and TRBJ1-2; tentatively, D is TRBD1 (5 bases). The receptor was isolated from an adult who received the MenACWY meningococcal vaccine as a control. The CDR3 loop reads CASSQAVGGVDYGYTF. For the CDR3, the DNA is TGTGCCAGCAGCCAAGCGGTGGGAGGGGTGGACTATGGCTACACCTTC.